This TCR beta chain was captured in a study of blood T cells in healthy people across ages. V was trimmed by 6 bases and J by 6 bases, leaving 15 bases between them. Germline values: CDR1 DFQATT, CDR2 SNEGSKA (reference sequence). The CDR3 is 13 amino acids. General study points: Those diversity estimates obtained from one million T cells were thought to be underestimates.

The second PCR ran roughly 7 to 11 cycles with a sample-barcoded 5' primer and J-beta primers. TCRdb called the 5' RACE reads again in MiXCR, with one record for every CDR3 protein. Among roughly 1.5 million distinct CDR3 sequences listed, around 40% were seen once. This clonotype showed up just a few times. Its cognate antigen is unknown. Sequencing was done on a sample of blood. The source of this sequence is a woman between 18 and 30 years old in good health. V and J are TRBV20-1 and TRBJ2-1, with D possibly being TRBD1 or TRBD2 (5 bases each). The CDR3 protein is CSAKRGLSNEQFF. The CDR3 DNA reads as TGCAGTGCAAAACGGGGCCTCTCCAATGAGCAGTTCTTC.